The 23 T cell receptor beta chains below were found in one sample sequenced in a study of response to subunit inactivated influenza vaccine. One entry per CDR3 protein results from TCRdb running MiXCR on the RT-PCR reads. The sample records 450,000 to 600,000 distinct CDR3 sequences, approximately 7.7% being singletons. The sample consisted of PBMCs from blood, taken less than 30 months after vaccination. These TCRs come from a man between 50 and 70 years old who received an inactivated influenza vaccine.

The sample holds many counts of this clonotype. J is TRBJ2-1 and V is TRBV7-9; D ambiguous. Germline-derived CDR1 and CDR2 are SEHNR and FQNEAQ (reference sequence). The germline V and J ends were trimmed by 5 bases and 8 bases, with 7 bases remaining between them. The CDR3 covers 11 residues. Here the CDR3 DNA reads TGTGCCAGCAGCCTGATGGATGAGCAGTTCTTC. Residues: CASSLMDEQFF.

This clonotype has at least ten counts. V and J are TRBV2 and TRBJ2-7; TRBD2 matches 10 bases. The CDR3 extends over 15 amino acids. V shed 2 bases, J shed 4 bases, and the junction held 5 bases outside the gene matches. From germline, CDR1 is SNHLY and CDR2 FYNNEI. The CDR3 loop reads CASSERSSGGYEQYF. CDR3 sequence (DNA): TGTGCCAGCAGTGAACGGTCTAGCGGGGGTTACGAGCAGTACTTC.

For the CDR3, the DNA is TGTGCCAGCTCACTCGACAGGGTCCGCGAGCAGTACTTC. The encoded protein is CASSLDRVREQYF. The chain carries TRBV18 and TRBJ2-7; 7 bases agree with TRBD1. The CDR3 runs to 13 residues. Trimming cost V 4 bases and J 6 bases; bases outside gene matches: 6. CDR1 and CDR2 (germline): KGHSH, LQKENI. Full variable domain (remainder filled in from reference TRBV18 and TRBJ2-7): NAGVMQNPRHLVRRRGQEARLRCSPMKGHSHVYWYRQLPEEGLKFMVYLQKENIIDESGMPKERFSAEFPKEGPSILRIQQVVRGDSAAYFCASSLDRVREQYFGPGTRLTVT.

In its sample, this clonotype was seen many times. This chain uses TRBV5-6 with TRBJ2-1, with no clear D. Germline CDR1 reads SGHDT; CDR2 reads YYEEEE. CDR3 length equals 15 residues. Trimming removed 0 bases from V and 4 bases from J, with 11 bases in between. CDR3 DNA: TGTGCCAGCAGCTTGGGTCTCGGCATATACAATGAGCAGTTCTTC. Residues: CASSLGLGIYNEQFF.

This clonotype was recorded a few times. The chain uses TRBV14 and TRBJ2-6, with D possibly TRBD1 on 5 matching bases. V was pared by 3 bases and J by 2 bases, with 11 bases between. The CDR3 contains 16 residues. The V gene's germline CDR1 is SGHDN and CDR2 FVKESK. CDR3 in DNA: TGTGCCAGCAGCCAGACCAGGGCTGCTGGGGCCAACGTCCTGACTTTC. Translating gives CASSQTRAAGANVLTF.

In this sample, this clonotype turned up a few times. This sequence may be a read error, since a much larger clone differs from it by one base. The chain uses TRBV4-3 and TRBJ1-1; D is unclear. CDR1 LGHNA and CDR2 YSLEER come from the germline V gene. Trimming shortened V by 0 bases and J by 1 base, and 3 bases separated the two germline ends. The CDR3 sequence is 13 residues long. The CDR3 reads CASSQETNTEAFF. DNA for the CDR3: TGCGCCAGCAGCCAAGAGACGAACACTGAAGCTTTCTTT.

CDR3: CASSQELTDAGPQHF. CDR3 bases: TGCGCCAGCAGCCAAGAATTAACGGACGCAGGGCCCCAGCATTTT. This chain joins TRBV4-3 and TRBJ1-5; D is ambiguous. The CDR3 sequence is 15 residues long. Germline V lookup: CDR1 LGHNA, CDR2 YSLEER. Trimming stripped 0 bases from V and 9 bases from J, with 15 bases between.

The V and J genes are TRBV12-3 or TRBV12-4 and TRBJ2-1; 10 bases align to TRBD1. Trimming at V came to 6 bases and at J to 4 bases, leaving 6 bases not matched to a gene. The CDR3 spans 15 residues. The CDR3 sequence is CASRLGQGGYNEQFF. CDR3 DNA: TGTGCCAGCAGACTCGGACAGGGGGGGTACAATGAGCAGTTCTTC.

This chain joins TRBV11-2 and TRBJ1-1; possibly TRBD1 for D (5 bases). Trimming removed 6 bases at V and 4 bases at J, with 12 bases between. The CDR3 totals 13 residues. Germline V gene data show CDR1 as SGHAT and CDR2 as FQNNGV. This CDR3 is CASSGGFGTEAFF. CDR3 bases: TGTGCCAGCAGTGGGGGTTTCGGCACTGAAGCTTTCTTT.

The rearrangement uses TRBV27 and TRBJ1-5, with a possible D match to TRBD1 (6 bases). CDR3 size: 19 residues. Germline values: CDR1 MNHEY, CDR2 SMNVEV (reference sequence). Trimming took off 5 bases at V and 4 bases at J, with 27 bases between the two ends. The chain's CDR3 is CASSPRGLITGNGNQPQHF. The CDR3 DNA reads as TGTGCCAGCAGTCCACGTGGCTTGATCACAGGGAACGGTAATCAGCCCCAGCATTTT.

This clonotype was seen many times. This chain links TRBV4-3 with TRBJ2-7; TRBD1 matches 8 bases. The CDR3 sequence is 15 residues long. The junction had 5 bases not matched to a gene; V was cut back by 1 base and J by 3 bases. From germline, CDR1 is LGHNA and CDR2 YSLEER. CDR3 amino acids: CASSQAAGQGYEQYF. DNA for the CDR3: TGCGCCAGCAGCCAAGCAGCTGGACAGGGCTACGAGCAGTACTTC.

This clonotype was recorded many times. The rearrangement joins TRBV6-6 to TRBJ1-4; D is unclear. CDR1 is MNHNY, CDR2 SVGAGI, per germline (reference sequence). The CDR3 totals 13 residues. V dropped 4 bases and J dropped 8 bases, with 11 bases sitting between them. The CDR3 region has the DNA TGTGCCAGCAGTTTTGGCGAGAGAGAAAAACTGTTTTTT. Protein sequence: CASSFGEREKLFF.

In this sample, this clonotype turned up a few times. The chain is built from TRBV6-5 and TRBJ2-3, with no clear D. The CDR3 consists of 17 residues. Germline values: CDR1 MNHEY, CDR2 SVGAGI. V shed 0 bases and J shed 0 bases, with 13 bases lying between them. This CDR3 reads CASSYSIGSASTDTQYF. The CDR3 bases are TGTGCCAGCAGTTACTCGATCGGCAGTGCTAGCACAGATACGCAGTATTTT.

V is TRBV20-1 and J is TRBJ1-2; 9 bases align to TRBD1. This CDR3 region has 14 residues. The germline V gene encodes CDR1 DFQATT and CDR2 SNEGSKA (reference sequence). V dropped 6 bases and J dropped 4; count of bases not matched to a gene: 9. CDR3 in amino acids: CSAEDRGDGYGYTF. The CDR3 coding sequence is TGCAGTGCGGAAGACAGGGGGGACGGCTATGGCTACACCTTC.

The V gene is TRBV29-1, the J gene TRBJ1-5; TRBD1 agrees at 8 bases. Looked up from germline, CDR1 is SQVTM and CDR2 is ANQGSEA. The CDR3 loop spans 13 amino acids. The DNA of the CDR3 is TGCAGAACCAGGGGGCTAGATAATCAGCCCCAGCATTTT. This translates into CRTRGLDNQPQHF.

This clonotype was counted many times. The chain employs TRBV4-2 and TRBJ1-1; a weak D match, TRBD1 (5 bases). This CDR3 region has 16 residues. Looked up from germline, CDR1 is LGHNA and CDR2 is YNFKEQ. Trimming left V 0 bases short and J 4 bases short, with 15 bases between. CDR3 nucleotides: TGTGCCAGCAGCCAAGAGGAAGGGGCTATGGGCACTGAAGCTTTCTTT. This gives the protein CASSQEEGAMGTEAFF.

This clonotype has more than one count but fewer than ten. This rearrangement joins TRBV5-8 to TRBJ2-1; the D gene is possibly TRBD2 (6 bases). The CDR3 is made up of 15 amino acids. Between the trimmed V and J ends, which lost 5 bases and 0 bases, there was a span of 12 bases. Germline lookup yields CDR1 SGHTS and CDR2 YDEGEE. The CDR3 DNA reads TGTGCCAGCAGTACGGACGGGAGCTCCTACAATGAGCAGTTCTTC. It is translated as CASSTDGSSYNEQFF.

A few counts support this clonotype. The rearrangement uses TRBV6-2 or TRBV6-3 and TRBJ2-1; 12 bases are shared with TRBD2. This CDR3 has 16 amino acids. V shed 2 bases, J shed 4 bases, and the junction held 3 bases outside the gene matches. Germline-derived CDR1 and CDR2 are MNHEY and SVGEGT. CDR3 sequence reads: CASSYTGLAGYNEQFF. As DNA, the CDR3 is TGTGCCAGCAGTTACACCGGACTAGCGGGGTACAATGAGCAGTTCTTC.

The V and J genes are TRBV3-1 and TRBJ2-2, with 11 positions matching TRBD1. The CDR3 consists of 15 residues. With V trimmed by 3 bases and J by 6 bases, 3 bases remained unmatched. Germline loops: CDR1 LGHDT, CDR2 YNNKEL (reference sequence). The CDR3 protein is CASSQGQGGAGELFF. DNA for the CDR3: TGTGCCAGCAGCCAGGGACAGGGGGGTGCCGGGGAGCTGTTTTTT.

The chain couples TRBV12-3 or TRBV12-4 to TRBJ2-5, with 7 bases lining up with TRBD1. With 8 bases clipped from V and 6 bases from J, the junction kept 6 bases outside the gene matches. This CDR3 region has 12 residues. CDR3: CASGTGVKTQYF. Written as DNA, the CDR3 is TGTGCCAGCGGAACAGGGGTAAAGACCCAGTACTTC.

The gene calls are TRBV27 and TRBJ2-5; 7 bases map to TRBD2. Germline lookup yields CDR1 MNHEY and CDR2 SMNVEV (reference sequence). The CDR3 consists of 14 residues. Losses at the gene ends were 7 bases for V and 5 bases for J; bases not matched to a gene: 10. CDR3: CASNEAGTLETQYF. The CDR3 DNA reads TGTGCCAGCAACGAAGCGGGGACCCTCGAGACCCAGTACTTC.

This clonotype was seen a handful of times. The CDR3 DNA is TGCAGTGCTTCCCCCCCCCCGTTACAGGGGAGGTTTCAGCCCCAGCATTTT. Its translation is CSASPPPLQGRFQPQHF. This chain joins TRBV20-1 and TRBJ1-5, with 7 positions matching TRBD1. The CDR3 totals 17 residues. V dropped 5 bases and J dropped 6; count of bases not matched to a gene: 19. CDR1 is DFQATT and CDR2 is SNEGSKA in the germline V gene (reference sequence).

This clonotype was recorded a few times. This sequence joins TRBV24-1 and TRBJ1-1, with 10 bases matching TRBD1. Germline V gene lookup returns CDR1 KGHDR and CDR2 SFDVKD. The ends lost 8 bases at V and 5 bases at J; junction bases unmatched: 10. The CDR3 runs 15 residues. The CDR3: CATKAGQGRSTEAFF. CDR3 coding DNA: TGTGCCACCAAAGCGGGACAGGGGAGAAGTACTGAAGCTTTCTTT.